This TCR beta chain was documented in a study of cytomegalovirus exposure and HLA in healthy donors. Study findings and constraints: Presence/absence analysis assumed near-uniform sequencing depth across donors. More clonal expansion characterized HLA-associated TCR beta chains than equally common others in a later analysis.

In the PCR, 60 Vbeta and 13 Jbeta primers were used. Libraries were prepared by immunoSEQ multiplex PCR; TCRdb keeps only in-frame clonotypes and omits some of them. The sample lists hundreds of thousands of clones, about 85% occurring once. With regard to this clone: Its antigen is unidentified.

Sample: PBMCs. The origin of this receptor is a girl aged 2-10 years in good health and CMV-seronegative.

CDR3 region: CASRGEAFSNQPQHF. The CDR3 DNA reads TGTGCCAGTAGAGGAGAGGCATTTAGCAATCAGCCCCAGCATTTT. The V gene is TRBV19, the J gene TRBJ1-5; no clear D. The CDR3 is made up of 15 amino acids. Trimming pared 6 bases from V and 0 bases from J, leaving 12 bases between. Germline V gene lookup returns CDR1 LNHDA and CDR2 SQIVND (reference sequence).